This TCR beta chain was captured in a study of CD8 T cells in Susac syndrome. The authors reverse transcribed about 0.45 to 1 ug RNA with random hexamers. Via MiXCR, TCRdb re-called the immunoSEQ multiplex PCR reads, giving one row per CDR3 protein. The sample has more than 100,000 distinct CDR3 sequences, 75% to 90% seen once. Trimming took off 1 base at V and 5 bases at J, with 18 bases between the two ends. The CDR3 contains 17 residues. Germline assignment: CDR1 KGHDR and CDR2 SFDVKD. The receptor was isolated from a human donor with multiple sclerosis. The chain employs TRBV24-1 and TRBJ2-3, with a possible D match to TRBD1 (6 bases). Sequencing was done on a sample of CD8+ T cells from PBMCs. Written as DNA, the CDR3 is TGTGCCACCAGTGATTTTATACAGGGCTCGCGAGAAGATACGCAGTATTTT. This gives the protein CATSDFIQGSREDTQYF.